The rows below give T cell receptor beta chains drawn from one sample of a study of T cells after yellow fever vaccination. TCRdb reprocessed the 5' RACE reads with MiXCR, giving one entry per CDR3 protein. The repertoire holds under 90,000 distinct CDR3 sequences, with around 7% as singletons. The sample was CD8+ T cells sorted from PBMCs, taken about 49 days after the first yellow fever vaccination. Receptors originate from a man between 18 and 29 years old who received the YFV17D yellow fever vaccine. Each CDR3 is given with its conserved first and last residue. The D gene is left open where the match is weak. A row's size may be missing; if present it is once, few, many or a size class.

TRBJ1-1 - 11 TRBV29-1 many CSVDTETEAFF TGCAGCGTTGATACGGAAACTGAAGCTTTCTTT
TRBJ1-1 TRBD1 14 TRBV12-3/TRBV12-4 many CASHRTGGGTEAFF TGTGCCAGCCACCGGACAGGGGGCGGGACTGAAGCTTTCTTT
TRBJ1-4 - 12 TRBV24-1 many CATSATNEKLFF TGTGCCACCAGTGCGACTAATGAAAAACTGTTTTTT
TRBJ1-4 - 15 TRBV7-2 - CASSLAVGRIEKLFF TGTGCCAGCAGCTTAGCCGTGGGACGGATCGAAAAACTGTTTTTT
TRBJ2-1 TRBD2 13 TRBV19 few CASSTGLGLEQFF TGTGCCAGTAGTACCGGACTGGGACTAGAGCAGTTCTTC
TRBJ2-7 TRBD1 14 TRBV6-5 many CASSSGQGTYEQYF TGTGCCAGCAGTTCCGGACAGGGAACCTACGAGCAGTACTTC
TRBJ1-5 - 12 TRBV6-2/TRBV6-3 many CASSYRDQPQHF TGTGCCAGCAGTTACCGGGATCAGCCCCAGCATTTT
TRBJ2-3 TRBD2 14 TRBV12-3/TRBV12-4 many CASSSSGGADTQYF TGTGCCAGCAGTTCTAGCGGGGGGGCAGATACGCAGTATTTT
TRBJ2-2 TRBD2 16 TRBV12-3/TRBV12-4 - CASSLRAGGNTGELFF TGTGCCAGCAGTTTAAGAGCGGGGGGGAACACCGGGGAGCTGTTTTTT
TRBJ2-1 TRBD2 18 TRBV6-5 many CASSLTGTSGISGNEQFF TGTGCCAGCAGCCTAACCGGGACTAGCGGGATATCGGGCAATGAGCAGTTCTTC
TRBJ2-5 TRBD2 16 TRBV4-1 few CASSLIKRGEGETQYF TGCGCCAGCAGCCTTATTAAGCGGGGGGAAGGGGAGACCCAGTACTTC
TRBJ2-1 TRBD2 16 TRBV4-3 many CASSPGGGGEYNEQFF TGCGCCAGCAGCCCAGGCGGCGGGGGTGAATACAATGAGCAGTTCTTC
TRBJ2-7 TRBD2 13 TRBV7-9 many CASSPRGESEQYF TGTGCCAGCAGCCCTCGGGGGGAGTCCGAGCAGTACTTC
TRBJ2-3 TRBD1 15 TRBV29-1 many CSVESGRGRRDTQYF TGCAGCGTTGAATCGGGCAGGGGGCGAAGAGATACGCAGTATTTT
TRBJ2-3 - 13 TRBV6-5 many CASGGLGADTQYF TGTGCCAGCGGGGGGCTAGGCGCAGATACGCAGTATTTT
TRBJ2-3 - 15 TRBV20-1 many CSADPVGLSTDTQYF TGCAGTGCCGATCCGGTCGGCCTTAGCACAGATACGCAGTATTTT
TRBJ2-3 TRBD1 18 TRBV7-8 many CASSTNRDRGFRTDTQYF TGTGCCAGCAGCACGAACCGGGACAGGGGGTTCCGCACAGATACGCAGTATTTT
TRBJ2-2 TRBD1 17 TRBV4-3 many CASSHQESGGYTGELFF TGCGCCAGCAGCCACCAAGAATCAGGGGGCTACACCGGGGAGCTGTTTTTT
TRBJ2-1 TRBD2 24 TRBV10-3 - CAISESSRGLFPGLATGSYNEQFF TGTGCCATCAGTGAGTCTAGCAGGGGGCTTTTCCCGGGACTAGCGACAGGCTCCTACAATGAGCAGTTCTTC
TRBJ2-5 TRBD1 17 TRBV7-2 many CASSFPGQGIYQETQYF TGTGCCAGCAGCTTCCCGGGACAGGGTATTTACCAAGAGACCCAGTACTTC
TRBJ1-2 TRBD1 13 TRBV29-1 many CSGSGTDNYGYTF TGCAGCGGCAGCGGGACAGATAACTATGGCTACACCTTC
TRBJ2-5 TRBD2 16 TRBV7-2 - CASSHHLLAGRETQYF TGTGCCAGCAGCCATCATCTACTAGCGGGGAGGGAGACCCAGTACTTC
TRBJ2-1 - 11 TRBV7-9 many CASSFDHEQFF TGTGCCAGCAGCTTCGACCATGAGCAGTTCTTC
TRBJ1-6 - 16 TRBV9 many CASSLGRMPNNSPLHF TGTGCCAGCAGCCTAGGGAGGATGCCAAATAATTCACCCCTCCACTTT
TRBJ2-3 TRBD1 17 TRBV24-1 - CATSDSPVTGGTDTQYF TGTGCCACCAGTGATTCTCCCGTGACAGGGGGAACAGATACGCAGTATTTT
TRBJ2-3 TRBD2 16 TRBV20-1 - CSAEIAGGPHTDTQYF TGCAGTGCTGAAATAGCGGGGGGTCCCCACACAGATACGCAGTATTTT
TRBJ2-7 TRBD2 15 TRBV4-2 many CASSQEAGESYEQYF TGTGCCAGCAGCCAAGAGGCGGGGGAGTCCTACGAGCAGTACTTC
TRBJ2-5 - 15 TRBV5-1 - CASSFRGLIQETQYF TGCGCCAGCAGCTTTCGGGGTCTAATTCAAGAGACCCAGTACTTC
TRBJ1-2 - 16 TRBV4-3 many CASSPQPGLTNYGYTF TGCGCCAGCAGCCCACAGCCCGGACTCACTAACTATGGCTACACCTTC
TRBJ2-1 - 16 TRBV6-5 - CASSYAGFITYNEQFF TGTGCCAGCAGTTACGCTGGCTTTATTACCTACAATGAGCAGTTCTTC
TRBJ2-2 TRBD1 15 TRBV27 many CASSQGQGITEELFF TGTGCCAGCAGTCAGGGACAGGGGATCACCGAGGAGCTGTTTTTT
TRBJ1-2 - 14 TRBV7-6 many CASSGIGAGDGYTF TGTGCCAGCAGCGGCATTGGGGCGGGCGATGGCTACACCTTC
TRBJ1-6 - 12 TRBV4-1 many CASSEVGFTLHF TGCGCCAGCAGCGAAGTAGGATTTACCCTCCACTTT
TRBJ2-3 TRBD2 16 TRBV7-6 many CASSPSGGVSTDTQYF TGTGCCAGCAGCCCCAGCGGGGGGGTTAGCACAGATACGCAGTATTTT
TRBJ1-4 - 15 TRBV4-3 - CASSERHPTNEKLFF TGCGCCAGCAGCGAACGACATCCAACTAATGAAAAACTGTTTTTT
TRBJ2-7 - 14 TRBV4-1 many CASSQRTEVYEQYF TGCGCCAGCAGCCAACGGACAGAAGTCTACGAGCAGTACTTC
TRBJ2-3 - 12 TRBV11-2 many CASSPNPWEQYF TGTGCCAGCAGTCCAAATCCCTGGGAGCAGTATTTT
TRBJ2-7 TRBD2 16 TRBV5-1 many CASSPASGGAWDEQYF TGCGCCAGCAGCCCCGCTAGCGGGGGGGCCTGGGACGAGCAGTACTTC
TRBJ2-2 - 13 TRBV29-1 - CSVVLVDTGELFF TGCAGCGTTGTCCTGGTAGACACCGGGGAGCTGTTTTTT
TRBJ1-2 - 13 TRBV12-3/TRBV12-4 few CASSSGDGDGYTF TGTGCCAGCAGTTCAGGGGATGGGGATGGCTACACCTTC
TRBJ1-5 TRBD1 14 TRBV7-2 - CASKRQGSDQPQHF TGTGCCAGCAAGAGACAGGGTTCGGATCAGCCCCAGCATTTT
TRBJ2-3 TRBD2 17 TRBV20-1 few CCARDISGGAGLYTQYF TGCTGTGCTAGAGATATTAGCGGGGGGGCCGGACTATATACGCAGTATTTT
TRBJ2-2 - 13 TRBV6-2/TRBV6-3 - CASSSGYTGELFF TGTGCCAGCAGTTCCGGTTACACCGGGGAGCTGTTTTTT
TRBJ2-3 - 15 TRBV7-2 many CASSTQGGDTDTQYF TGTGCCAGCAGCACGCAAGGCGGGGACACAGATACGCAGTATTTT
TRBJ2-3 - 12 TRBV2 many CASDPATDTQYF TGTGCCAGCGACCCGGCAACAGATACGCAGTATTTT
TRBJ1-5 TRBD1 14 TRBV12-3/TRBV12-4 - CASSPDRAIEPQHF TGTGCCAGCAGCCCGGACAGGGCGATCGAGCCCCAGCATTTT
TRBJ2-7 TRBD2 15 TRBV4-3 few CASSHLPGLAEEQYF TGCGCCAGCAGCCACCTACCCGGACTAGCGGAGGAGCAGTACTTC
TRBJ1-1 - 15 TRBV20-1 few CSAREPGHTLSEAFF TGCAGTGCTAGAGAACCGGGACACACTTTATCCGAAGCTTTCTTT
TRBJ1-1 TRBD1 17 TRBV24-1 - CATSDDPRTGTGTEAFF TGTGCCACCAGTGACGACCCAAGGACAGGGACAGGCACTGAAGCTTTCTTT
TRBJ2-5 - 14 TRBV6-1 many CASTLWGVQETQYF TGTGCCAGCACACTATGGGGTGTCCAAGAGACCCAGTACTTC
TRBJ2-6 TRBD1 17 TRBV5-5 many CASSWTGESLLANVLTF TGTGCCAGCAGCTGGACAGGGGAGTCCCTCCTGGCCAACGTCCTGACTTTC
TRBJ1-6 - 18 TRBV12-3/TRBV12-4 - CASSLDSSKGSYNSPLHF TGTGCCAGCAGTTTAGATAGCAGCAAGGGCTCCTATAATTCACCCCTCCACTTT
TRBJ2-7 - 14 TRBV5-5 - CASSGGGTYYEQYF TGTGCCAGCAGCGGCGGTGGCACTTACTACGAGCAGTACTTC